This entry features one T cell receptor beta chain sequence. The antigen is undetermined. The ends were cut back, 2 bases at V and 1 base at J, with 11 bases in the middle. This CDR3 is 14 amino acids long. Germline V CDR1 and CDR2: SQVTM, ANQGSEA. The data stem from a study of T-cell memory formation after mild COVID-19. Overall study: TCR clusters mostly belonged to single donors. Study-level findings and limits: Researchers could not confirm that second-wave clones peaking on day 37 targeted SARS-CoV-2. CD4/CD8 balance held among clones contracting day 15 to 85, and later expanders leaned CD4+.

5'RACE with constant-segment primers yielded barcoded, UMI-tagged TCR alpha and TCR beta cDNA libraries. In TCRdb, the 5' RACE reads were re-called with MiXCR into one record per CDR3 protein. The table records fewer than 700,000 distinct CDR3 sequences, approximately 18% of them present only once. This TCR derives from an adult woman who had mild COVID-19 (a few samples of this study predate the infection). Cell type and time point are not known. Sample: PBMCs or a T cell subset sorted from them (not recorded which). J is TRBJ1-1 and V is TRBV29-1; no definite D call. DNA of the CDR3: TGCAGCGTTGAACGGAGGGATAAGAACACTGAAGCTTTCTTT. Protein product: CSVERRDKNTEAFF.